The 20 T cell receptor beta chains reported below all come from one sample, sequenced in a study of blood T cells in healthy people across ages. It was with a sample-barcoded 5' primer and a J-beta primer mix that a second PCR of roughly 6 to 12 cycles was run. TCRdb itself ran the 5' RACE reads through MiXCR, one entry per CDR3 protein. The sample records more than 650,000 distinct CDR3 sequences, over 20% being singletons. Material for sequencing was blood. These TCRs come from an older man in good health.

This clonotype was detected only a few times. At one of its ends the junction is not consistent with the germline gene, which may arise from a read error. The chain carries TRBV20-1 and TRBJ1-1, with TRBD1 matching over 7 bases. Per germline, CDR1 DFQATT and CDR2 SNEGSKA (reference sequence). The CDR3 is 14 amino acids. The CDR3 DNA follows: TGCAGTGCTAGGTTGACAGGGATGAACACTGAAACTTTCTTT. This sequence encodes CSARLTGMNTETFF.

This clonotype was seen a handful of times. The chain uses TRBV24-1 and TRBJ1-2; a possible D gene is TRBD1 (5 bases). Germline V gene lookup returns CDR1 KGHDR and CDR2 SFDVKD. Trimming cost V 3 bases and J 7 bases, with 17 bases left between them. This CDR3 comprises 15 residues. The CDR3 loop reads CATSDPRTVGGGYTF. CDR3 nucleotide sequence: TGTGCCACCAGTGATCCACGGACGGTCGGGGGTGGCTACACCTTC.

The chain combines TRBV5-1 with TRBJ2-1, with D maybe TRBD1 (5 bases). Germline CDR1 reads SGHRS; CDR2 reads YFSETQ. V gave up 5 bases and J gave up 5 bases, with 17 bases separating them. The CDR3 is 15 amino acids. This CDR3 is CASSKWRQSNNEQFF. The CDR3 nucleotides are TGCGCCAGCAGTAAGTGGCGACAGTCTAACAATGAGCAGTTCTTC.

This clonotype was seen a handful of times. This chain uses TRBV20-1 with TRBJ1-2; TRBD1 is a possible D gene (5 bases). The CDR3 runs 14 residues. Germline assignment: CDR1 DFQATT and CDR2 SNEGSKA (reference sequence). Trimming removed 1 base at V and 4 bases at J, with 13 bases between. The CDR3 reads CSARVEGRGYGYTF. The CDR3 DNA sequence: TGCAGTGCTAGAGTGGAGGGGCGCGGCTATGGCTACACCTTC.

This clonotype was seen a few times. The chain recombines TRBV5-1 with TRBJ2-3; TRBD2 matches at 12 bases. V lost 0 bases, J lost 4 bases, and 3 bases stayed unmatched. The CDR3 runs to 16 residues. Germline loops: CDR1 SGHRS, CDR2 YFSETQ. CDR3 region: CASSLVTSGSADTQYF. As DNA, the CDR3 is TGCGCCAGCAGCTTGGTGACTAGCGGGAGTGCAGATACGCAGTATTTT.

This chain uses TRBV5-1 with TRBJ2-7; D is unresolved. Trimming took 0 bases from V and 6 from J, leaving 13 bases between them. CDR1 is SGHRS, CDR2 YFSETQ, per germline. This CDR3 has 14 residues. The CDR3 reads CASSLGTTSGEQYF. The CDR3 bases are TGCGCCAGCAGCTTGGGGACCACATCGGGCGAGCAGTACTTC.

Here the CDR3 DNA reads TGTGCCAGCAGCCCATCTAGCGGGGCTACAGATACGCAGTATTTT. This encodes CASSPSSGATDTQYF. The V call is TRBV7-3, the J call TRBJ2-3; 9 bases match TRBD2. CDR1 is SGHTA and CDR2 is FQGTGA in the germline V gene. The CDR3 totals 15 residues. V lost 5 bases to trimming and J lost 3 bases; unmatched junction nucleotides: 6.

This clonotype was counted between two and nine times. CDR3 DNA sequence: TGTGCCAGCAGCCACGTGCAGGGAGATGGCTACACCTTC. This codes for CASSHVQGDGYTF. The chain employs TRBV3-1 and TRBJ1-2; tentatively, D is TRBD1 (5 bases). The V and J ends lost 3 bases and 6 bases respectively, with 11 bases between them. Germline V gives CDR1 LGHDT, CDR2 YNNKEL (reference sequence). This CDR3 region has 13 residues.

This rearrangement joins TRBV4-1 to TRBJ2-5; no reliable D call. V was shortened by 4 bases and J by 2 bases, with 11 bases between the two germline ends. Germline V gives CDR1 MGHRA, CDR2 YSYEKL. This CDR3 comprises 14 residues. CDR3 protein: CASSRGGKQETQYF. For the CDR3, the DNA is TGCGCCAGCAGCCGGGGTGGGAAACAAGAGACCCAGTACTTC.

This clonotype has just a few counts. CDR3 amino acids: CASSPQGAGYEQYF. DNA for the CDR3: TGTGCCAGCAGTCCCCAGGGGGCGGGGTACGAGCAGTACTTC. The chain carries TRBV7-8 and TRBJ2-5, with 8 bases matching TRBD1. The J call may not be correct, given that the DNA end is closer to TRBJ2-7. CDR1 is SGHVS, CDR2 FQNEAQ, per germline. This CDR3 comprises 14 residues.

The chain has TRBV28 and TRBJ1-4, with D perhaps matching TRBD1 (6 bases). Trimming removed 6 bases from V and 4 bases from J, with 15 bases in between. The germline V gene encodes CDR1 MDHEN and CDR2 SYDVKM. The CDR3 covers 15 residues. CDR3 region: CASRPGDTFNEKLFF. The CDR3 DNA is TGTGCCAGCAGACCCGGGGACACCTTTAATGAAAAACTGTTTTTT.

The table lists this clonotype with a few counts. The gene calls are TRBV6-5 and TRBJ2-4, with TRBD2 identical over 8 bases. The J segment lost 0 bases and the V segment lost 0 bases, leaving 1 base of the junction unmatched. The length of the CDR3 is 16 residues. Germline V gene lookup returns CDR1 MNHEY and CDR2 SVGAGI. The CDR3 DNA sequence: TGTGCCAGCAGTTACTCGACTAGCGCAGCCAAAAACATTCAGTACTTC. Amino acid sequence: CASSYSTSAAKNIQYF.

This clonotype was counted a few times. This chain links TRBV6-5 with TRBJ2-3; no clear D. The CDR3 sequence is 15 residues long. Germline V gives CDR1 MNHEY, CDR2 SVGAGI. V shed 5 bases and J shed 2 bases, with 14 bases lying between them. The CDR3 protein is CASSRRSPLTDTQYF. CDR3 in DNA: TGTGCCAGCAGTAGACGGTCCCCCCTCACAGATACGCAGTATTTT.

V gene TRBV5-1 combines with J gene TRBJ2-1; 10 positions match TRBD1. V shed 4 bases, J shed 8 bases, and the junction held 6 bases outside the gene matches. Germline V gene lookup returns CDR1 SGHRS and CDR2 YFSETQ. There are 14 residues in the CDR3. CDR3 DNA sequence: TGCGCCAGCAGCCCTTTGACAGGGGGCCATGAGCAGTTCTTC. It translates to CASSPLTGGHEQFF.

This clonotype was counted between two and nine times. V gene TRBV24-1 combines with J gene TRBJ2-2; D is ambiguous. Germline lookup yields CDR1 KGHDR and CDR2 SFDVKD. V was clipped by 9 bases and J by 2 bases, with 15 bases between them. The CDR3 runs to 15 residues. Written as DNA, the CDR3 is TGTGCCACCGGGGTAGGGAACCTCAACACCGGGGAGCTGTTTTTT. Encoded protein: CATGVGNLNTGELFF.

The gene calls are TRBV20-1 and TRBJ2-1; 8 bases fit TRBD1. CDR3 size: 15 residues. The junction had 6 bases not matched to a gene; V was cut back by 3 bases and J by 2 bases. Germline lookup yields CDR1 DFQATT and CDR2 SNEGSKA (reference sequence). This CDR3 reads CSASEGQGTYNEQFF. CDR3 nucleotides: TGCAGTGCTAGCGAAGGACAGGGCACCTACAATGAGCAGTTCTTC.

This clonotype was seen only a few times. The chain links TRBV29-1 to TRBJ1-2, with 8 bases fitting TRBD1. Germline CDR1 is SQVTM and CDR2 is ANQGSEA. The V gene end was trimmed by 5 bases and the J gene end by 6 bases; junction bases not matched to a gene: 5. This CDR3 is 12 amino acids long. The CDR3 here is CSVSQQGDGYTF. The DNA for the CDR3 is TGCAGCGTTTCCCAACAGGGGGATGGCTACACCTTC.

This clonotype was seen a few times. The chain joins TRBV3-1 to TRBJ2-5, with D tentatively TRBD1 or TRBD2 (7 bases each). The closer fit of TRBJ2-7 to the DNA end suggests the J call may be wrong. The length of the CDR3 is 14 residues. The germline V gene encodes CDR1 LGHDT and CDR2 YNNKEL (reference sequence). Here the CDR3 reads CASSPTGEGYEQYV. The CDR3, as DNA: TGTGCCAGCAGCCCCACAGGGGAGGGCTACGAGCAGTACGTC.

The chain employs TRBV12-3 or TRBV12-4 and TRBJ2-3; D unclear. The CDR3 is 12 residues long. Trimming removed 5 bases at V and 6 bases at J, with 9 bases between. The CDR3 sequence is CASSHYPDTQYF. The CDR3 nucleotides are TGTGCCAGCAGTCACTACCCCGATACGCAGTATTTT.

This rearrangement joins TRBV20-1 to TRBJ2-5; D gene ambiguous. Trimming removed 1 base from V and 0 bases from J, with 15 bases in between. Germline values: CDR1 DFQATT, CDR2 SNEGSKA (reference sequence). This CDR3 region has 16 residues. Here the CDR3 DNA reads TGCAGTGCTAGAGCCGGAAGGGCGTCGTACCAAGAGACCCAGTACTTC. As protein: CSARAGRASYQETQYF.